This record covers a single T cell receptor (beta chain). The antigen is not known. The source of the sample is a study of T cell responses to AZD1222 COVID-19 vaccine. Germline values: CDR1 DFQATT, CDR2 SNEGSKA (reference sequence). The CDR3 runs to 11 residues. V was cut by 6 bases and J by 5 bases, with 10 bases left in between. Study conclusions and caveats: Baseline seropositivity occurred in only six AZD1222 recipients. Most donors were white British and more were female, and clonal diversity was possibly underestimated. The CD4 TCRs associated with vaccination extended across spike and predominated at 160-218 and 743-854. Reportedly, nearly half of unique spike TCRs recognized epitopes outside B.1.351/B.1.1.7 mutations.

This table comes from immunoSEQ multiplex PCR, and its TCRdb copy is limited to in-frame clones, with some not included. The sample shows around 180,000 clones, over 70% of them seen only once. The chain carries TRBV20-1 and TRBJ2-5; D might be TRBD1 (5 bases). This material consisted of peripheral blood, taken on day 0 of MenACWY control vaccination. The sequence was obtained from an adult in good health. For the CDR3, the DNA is TGCAGTGCCAGGGCGAGCGAGACCCAGTACTTC. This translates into CSARASETQYF.